Presented here are 21 T cell receptor beta chains from one specimen sequenced in a study of blood T cell repertoires in COVID-19. Clones were sequenced by immunoSEQ multiplex PCR, and TCRdb holds only the in-frame ones, with some missing. This table holds about 56,000 clones, 75% to 90% found once. Sequencing was carried out using peripheral blood. These receptors were taken from a woman in her fifties or sixties with COVID-19, enrolled during active disease.

The chain has TRBV5-1 and TRBJ1-3; possible D gene TRBD1, 6 bases. The CDR3 spans 16 residues. Trimming removed 0 bases from V and 2 bases from J, with 12 bases in between. The germline V gene encodes CDR1 SGHRS and CDR2 YFSETQ. CDR3 DNA: TGCGCCAGCAGCTTGGGTAGAGGGGGAACTGGAAACACCATATATTTT. Protein product: CASSLGRGGTGNTIYF.

This chain joins TRBV19 and TRBJ2-5; TRBD1 aligns across 7 bases. Trimming took 5 bases from V and 1 from J; bases not matched to a gene: 7. CDR1 is LNHDA, CDR2 SQIVND, per germline (reference sequence). The CDR3 spans 15 residues. CDR3 in amino acids: CASSPRGQRQETQYF. CDR3 DNA: TGTGCCAGTAGTCCAAGGGGACAGCGCCAAGAGACCCAGTACTTC.

The V and J genes are TRBV3-1 (or the pseudogene TRBV3-2) and TRBJ1-4; 8 bases are shared with TRBD1. The germline V gene encodes CDR1 LGHDT and CDR2 YNNKEL (reference sequence). The CDR3 has 15 residues. The V and J ends lost 0 bases and 5 bases, in that order; junction bases with no gene match: 2. The CDR3 DNA reads TGTGCCAGCAGCCAAGAGGACAGGGTGAATGAAAAACTGTTTTTT. Its protein is CASSQEDRVNEKLFF.

The chain links TRBV6-5 to TRBJ2-3; D gene ambiguous. This CDR3 is built from 14 residues. Looked up from germline, CDR1 is MNHEY and CDR2 is SVGAGI. V lost 2 bases, J lost 5 bases, and 11 bases lay in between. The CDR3 DNA follows: TGTGCCAGCAGTTACGGAACAGTTAAAGATACGCAGTATTTT. Translated, it gives CASSYGTVKDTQYF.

The chain recombines TRBV18 with TRBJ1-1; D is perhaps TRBD1 (6 bases). Germline V gene lookup returns CDR1 KGHSH and CDR2 LQKENI. The CDR3 totals 14 residues. Deletions cut 0 bases from V and 3 bases from J, with 8 bases between. The CDR3 loop reads CASSPPGGHTEAFF. The CDR3 region has the DNA TGTGCCAGCTCACCACCGGGGGGGCACACTGAAGCTTTCTTT.

This clone has more than one count but fewer than ten. The chain carries TRBV4-1 and TRBJ2-3; 13 nucleotides agree with TRBD2. Germline CDR1 and CDR2: MGHRA and YSYEKL. Unmatched junction bases numbered 3, after V lost 0 bases and J lost 9 bases. The CDR3 runs 15 residues. CDR3: CASSQDWTSGSTQYF. The DNA for the CDR3 is TGCGCCAGCAGCCAAGATTGGACTAGCGGGAGCACGCAGTATTTT.

This clone has a single count. The J gene is TRBJ1-6, the V gene TRBV5-5; 9 bases agree with TRBD1. Germline assignment: CDR1 SGHKS and CDR2 YYEKEE (reference sequence). Trimming took 0 bases from V and 0 from J; bases not matched to a gene: 4. The CDR3 is 18 residues long. CDR3 coding DNA: TGTGCCAGCAGCTTGGTAGGACAGGGGTTCTCCTATAATTCACCCCTCCACTTT. This translates into CASSLVGQGFSYNSPLHF.

The J gene is TRBJ2-3, the V gene TRBV6-5; 11 bases align to TRBD2. The CDR3 runs to 15 residues. The germline V gene has CDR1 MNHEY and CDR2 SVGAGI. V lost 5 bases to trimming and J lost 4 bases; unmatched junction nucleotides: 5. The CDR3 DNA sequence: TGTGCCAGCAGTAAACTAGCGGGGGTAGCAGATACGCAGTATTTT. Protein: CASSKLAGVADTQYF.

This chain connects TRBV27 to TRBJ2-1; possible D gene TRBD2, 6 bases. V lost 6 bases and J 1 base, leaving 13 bases between the germline ends. The CDR3 contains 15 residues. CDR1 is MNHEY, CDR2 SMNVEV, per germline (reference sequence). For the CDR3, the DNA is TGTGCCAGCAGGACTTCTAGCGTTTCCTACAATGAGCAGTTCTTC. This encodes CASRTSSVSYNEQFF.

The rearrangement joins TRBV6-2 or TRBV6-3 to TRBJ2-1, with D maybe TRBD1 (5 bases). Germline values: CDR1 MNHEY, CDR2 SVGEGT. This CDR3 is built from 17 residues. V dropped 1 base and J dropped 2 bases, with 15 bases sitting between them. In DNA form, the CDR3 reads TGTGCCAGCAGTTACTGGGGATCTAGGGGCCCCTACAATGAGCAGTTCTTC. The encoded protein is CASSYWGSRGPYNEQFF.

The chain recombines TRBV12-3 or TRBV12-4 with TRBJ1-1; 8 bases align to TRBD1. The CDR3 sequence is 13 residues long. J lost 4 bases, V lost 6 bases, and 4 bases had no gene match. CDR3 in amino acids: CASRHDRGTEAFF. Written as DNA, the CDR3 is TGTGCCAGCAGACACGACAGGGGCACTGAAGCTTTCTTT.

The chain has TRBV5-1 and TRBJ2-7, with a possible D match to TRBD2 (5 bases). V was pared by 1 base and J by 4 bases, with 12 bases between. The CDR3 covers 14 residues. Germline lookup yields CDR1 SGHRS and CDR2 YFSETQ. The CDR3 sequence: CASSLRGPLYEQYF. In DNA form, the CDR3 reads TGCGCCAGCAGCTTGAGAGGGCCGTTATACGAGCAGTACTTC.

This chain connects TRBV5-1 to TRBJ1-4, with 7 bases fitting TRBD1. After removal of 4 bases from V and 1 base from J, the junction contained 4 bases not matched to a gene. CDR3 length: 15 residues. Germline V gene lookup returns CDR1 SGHRS and CDR2 YFSETQ. The CDR3 region has the DNA TGCGCCAGCAGCGGGGGACAGCTAACTAATGAAAAACTGTTTTTT. Protein: CASSGGQLTNEKLFF.

The J gene is TRBJ2-5, the V gene TRBV5-6; 11 positions agree with TRBD2. V lost 4 bases and J lost 2; bases outside the gene matches: 4. Germline V gene data show CDR1 as SGHDT and CDR2 as YYEEEE. There are 15 residues in the CDR3. The CDR3 DNA reads TGTGCCAGCAGCGAAGGGACTAGCGGACAAGAGACCCAGTACTTC. This sequence encodes CASSEGTSGQETQYF.

CDR3 amino acids: CASSTPVGLGYGYTF. The DNA of the CDR3 is TGTGCCAGCAGTACTCCAGTGGGCCTGGGCTATGGCTACACCTTC. J is TRBJ1-2 and V is TRBV6-6; D ambiguous. The CDR3 totals 15 residues. CDR1 is MNHNY, CDR2 SVGAGI, per germline (reference sequence). V gave up 5 bases and J gave up 4 bases, with 17 bases separating them.

Only one count was recorded for this clone. J is TRBJ1-4 and V is TRBV12-5, with TRBD1 identical over 10 bases. Germline V CDR1 and CDR2: LGHNT, FRNRAP. The CDR3 is made up of 14 amino acids. With V trimmed by 5 bases and J by 6 bases, 3 bases remained unmatched. The CDR3 DNA follows: TGTGCTAGTGGTCCGGGGACAGGGGATGAAAAACTGTTTTTT. This codes for CASGPGTGDEKLFF.

The rearrangement uses TRBV9 and TRBJ2-1; TRBD2 matches 14 bases. The CDR3 sequence is 17 residues long. V shed 3 bases and J 7 bases; nucleotides not matched to a gene: 9. Germline loops: CDR1 SGDLS, CDR2 YYNGEE. The CDR3 is CASSAPGLAGAKNEQFF. In DNA, the CDR3 is TGTGCCAGCAGCGCGCCGGGACTAGCGGGAGCTAAGAATGAGCAGTTCTTC.

The J gene is TRBJ2-3, the V gene TRBV24-1; D remains unclear. The CDR3 has 16 amino acids. From germline, CDR1 is KGHDR and CDR2 SFDVKD. V was pared by 4 bases and J by 1 base, with 14 bases between. The CDR3 coding sequence is TGTGCCACCAGTGACCCCGCAGATCAGGGCACAGATACGCAGTATTTT. As protein: CATSDPADQGTDTQYF.

This clone came up once. The V and J genes are TRBV6-6 and TRBJ2-5; possibly TRBD1 for D (7 bases). Trimming removed 6 bases from V and 3 bases from J, with 14 bases in between. Per the germline V gene, CDR1 is MNHNY and CDR2 is SVGAGI (reference sequence). The CDR3 is made up of 14 amino acids. In nucleotides, the CDR3 is TGTGCCAGCAGCTCCCAGGGGGGTGAAGAGACCCAGTACTTC. This sequence encodes CASSSQGGEETQYF.

V usage is TRBV15 and J usage is TRBJ1-1; D unclear. CDR1 and CDR2 from the germline V gene are LNHNV and YYDKDF (reference sequence). The CDR3 has 16 amino acids. The V gene lost 5 bases and the J gene lost 0 bases, with 16 bases spanning the gap. The CDR3 DNA follows: TGTGCCACCAGCTCCAGAGGAGGGCCCATGAACACTGAAGCTTTCTTT. Amino acid sequence: CATSSRGGPMNTEAFF.

J is TRBJ2-3 and V is TRBV24-1; weak D call: TRBD2 (5 bases). CDR1 is KGHDR, CDR2 SFDVKD, per germline. V lost 3 bases and J lost 6, with 15 bases in between. This CDR3 is built from 15 residues. CDR3 in DNA: TGTGCCACCAGTGATCCCCGGGGTACGTGGGATACGCAGTATTTT. This translates into CATSDPRGTWDTQYF.